This T cell receptor (beta chain) is drawn from a study of T cells in Graves' hyperthyroidism and ophthalmopathy. CDR1 is SQVTM and CDR2 is ANQGSEA in the germline V gene. V lost 8 bases, J lost 6 bases, and 20 bases lay in between. The CDR3 totals 13 residues. Lactation, pregnancy, other autoimmune disease or uncontrolled infection led to exclusion of patients. Findings and limits, study-wide: Ophthalmopathy prediction by the model preceded onset by a median about 6.5 months. Most thyroid clonotypes expanded above 0.001 appeared in blood too.

Amplification targeted TCR beta CDR3 regions from RNA transcripts. TCR CDR3 regions were first amplified by RT-PCR with HTBI primers. TCRdb fed the multiplex PCR reads into MiXCR, producing one record per CDR3 protein. The table shows 530,000 or so distinct CDR3 sequences, with about half occurring only once. With regard to this clonotype: Its antigen is undetermined.

The source is a woman between 18 and 29 years old with Graves' hyperthyroidism. J is TRBJ2-7 and V is TRBV29-1; a weak D match, TRBD2 (7 bases). The material sequenced was peripheral blood or thyroid tissue (not recorded which). Written as DNA, the CDR3 is TGCAGCTTAGCGACTGGTGGGGGGGCCGAGCAGTACTTC. Protein: CSLATGGGAEQYF.